This record concerns one TCR beta chain sequence. The data belong to a study of blood T cell repertoires in COVID-19. TCRdb's copy holds only in-frame clones and misses some; the assay was immunoSEQ multiplex PCR. The sample contains over 90,000 clones, 86% of which appear only once. The length of the CDR3 is 16 residues. Germline lookup yields CDR1 SGHKS and CDR2 YYEKEE (reference sequence). The V gene lost 0 bases and the J gene lost 5 bases, with 17 bases spanning the gap. This chain uses TRBV5-5 with TRBJ1-1; D might be TRBD1 (5 bases). This clonotype was sampled from a man at least 80 years old with acute or convalescent COVID-19. Sequenced: peripheral blood. CDR3 nucleotides: TGTGCCAGCAGCTTGGGCGGGACGACCCCGGGGACTGAAGCTTTCTTT. This encodes CASSLGGTTPGTEAFF.